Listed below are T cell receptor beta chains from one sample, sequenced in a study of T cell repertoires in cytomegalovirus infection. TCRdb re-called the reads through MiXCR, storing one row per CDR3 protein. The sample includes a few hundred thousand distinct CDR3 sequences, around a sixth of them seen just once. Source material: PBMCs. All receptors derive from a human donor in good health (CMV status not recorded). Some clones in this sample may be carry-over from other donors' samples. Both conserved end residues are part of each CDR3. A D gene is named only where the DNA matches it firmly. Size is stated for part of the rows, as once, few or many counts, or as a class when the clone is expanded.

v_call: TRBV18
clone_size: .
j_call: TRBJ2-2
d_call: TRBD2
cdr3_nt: TGTGCCAGCTCACTTGGGACTAGCGGATACACCGGGGAGCTGTTTTTT
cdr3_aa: CASSLGTSGYTGELFF

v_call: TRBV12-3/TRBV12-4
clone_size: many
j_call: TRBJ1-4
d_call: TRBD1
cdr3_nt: TGTGCCAGCAGTTACAGGGGGCGAGCTAATGAAAAACTGTTTTTT
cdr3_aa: CASSYRGRANEKLFF

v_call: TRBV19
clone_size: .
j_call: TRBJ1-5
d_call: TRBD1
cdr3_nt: TGTGCCAGTAGTGGGACAGGCGAGCCGTATAGCAATCAGCCCCAGCATTTT
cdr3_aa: CASSGTGEPYSNQPQHF

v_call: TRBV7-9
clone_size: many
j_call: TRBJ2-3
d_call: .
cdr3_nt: TGTGCCAGCAGCTTTTCAGGGGCTGGCACAGATACGCAGTATTTT
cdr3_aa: CASSFSGAGTDTQYF

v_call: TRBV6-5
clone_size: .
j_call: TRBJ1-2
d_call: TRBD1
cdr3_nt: TGTGCCAGCAGTTCTCCGGGACAGGGCTTCTATGGCTACACCTTC
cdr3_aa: CASSSPGQGFYGYTF

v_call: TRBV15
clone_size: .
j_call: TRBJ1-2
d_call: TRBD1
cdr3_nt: TGTGCCACCAGCAGGGCCCCGACAGGGTCGAATGGCTACACCTTC
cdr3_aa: CATSRAPTGSNGYTF

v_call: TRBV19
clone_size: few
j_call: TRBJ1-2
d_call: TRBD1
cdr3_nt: TGTGCCAGTAGTACAACAGGGGTTCGAGGCTACACCTTC
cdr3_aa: CASSTTGVRGYTF

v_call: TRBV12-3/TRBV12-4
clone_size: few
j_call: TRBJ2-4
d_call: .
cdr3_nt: TGTGCCAGCAGTCTGTCGGGACTCTACATTCAGTACTTC
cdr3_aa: CASSLSGLYIQYF

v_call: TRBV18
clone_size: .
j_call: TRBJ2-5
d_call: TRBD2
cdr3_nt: TGTGCCAGCTCACCACCGTCGAAGCGGGAGGAGACCCAGTACTTC
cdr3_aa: CASSPPSKREETQYF

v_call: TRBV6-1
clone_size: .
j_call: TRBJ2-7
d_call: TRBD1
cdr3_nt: TGTGCCAGCAGTTTCGAACCGGGACAGGGGATATACGAGCAGTACTTC
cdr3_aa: CASSFEPGQGIYEQYF

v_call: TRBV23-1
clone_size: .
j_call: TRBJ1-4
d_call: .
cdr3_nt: TGCGCCAGCAGTCTTGGACAATTGGACGAAAAACTGTTTTTT
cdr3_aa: CASSLGQLDEKLFF

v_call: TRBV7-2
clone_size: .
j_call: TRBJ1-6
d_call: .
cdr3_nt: TGTGCCAGCAGCTTCGACAGCTATAATTCACCCCTCCACTTT
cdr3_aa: CASSFDSYNSPLHF

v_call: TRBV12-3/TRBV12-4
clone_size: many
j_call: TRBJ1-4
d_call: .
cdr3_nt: TGTGCCAGCAGTCCCCCAGGGAGGGTCACTAATGAAAAACTGTTTTTT
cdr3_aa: CASSPPGRVTNEKLFF

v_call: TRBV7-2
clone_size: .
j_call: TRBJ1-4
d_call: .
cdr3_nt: TGTGCCAGCAGCTTAGGACAGGTCTTGGGAGAAAAACTGTTTTTT
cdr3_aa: CASSLGQVLGEKLFF

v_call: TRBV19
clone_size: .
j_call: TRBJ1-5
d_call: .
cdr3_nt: TGTGCCAGTAGTATAGCCGGGGCTAGCAATCAGCCCCAGCATTTT
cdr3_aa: CASSIAGASNQPQHF

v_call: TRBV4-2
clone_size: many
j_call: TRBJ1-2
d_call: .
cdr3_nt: TGTGCCAGCAGCCAAGAGTTGACAGCCCTAGCTAACTATGGCTACACCTTC
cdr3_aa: CASSQELTALANYGYTF

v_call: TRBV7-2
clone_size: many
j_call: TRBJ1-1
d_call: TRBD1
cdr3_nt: TGTGCCAGCAGCAAGGACAGGGGTGACACTGAAGCTTTCTTT
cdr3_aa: CASSKDRGDTEAFF

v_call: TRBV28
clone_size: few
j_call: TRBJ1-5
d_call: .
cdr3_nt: TGTGCCAGCATTACCGCAGGGTCTCAGCCCCAGCATTTT
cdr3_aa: CASITAGSQPQHF

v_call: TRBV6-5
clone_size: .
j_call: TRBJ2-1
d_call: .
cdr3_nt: TGTGCCAGCAGGACACAGGACGGGATCTACAATGAGCAGTTCTTC
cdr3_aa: CASRTQDGIYNEQFF

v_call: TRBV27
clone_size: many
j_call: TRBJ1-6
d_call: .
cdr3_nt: TGTGCCAGCAGTTCACGATTCGACAGGAGCTCCTATAATTCACCCCTCCACTTT
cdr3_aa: CASSSRFDRSSYNSPLHF